Listed below are T cell receptor beta chains from one sample, sequenced in a study of cytomegalovirus exposure and HLA in healthy donors. Sequencing was performed with immunoSEQ multiplex PCR; in TCRdb, only in-frame clones are kept and a portion is missing. The sample has 110,000 or so clones, about four fifths seen once; the top ten hold just under 2.5%. Sequenced input: PBMCs. These receptors all stem from a woman under 30 in good health and CMV-seronegative. CDR3s include the opening cysteine and the closing phenylalanine or tryptophan. Each record gives: clone size, V gene, J gene, D gene, CDR3 protein, CDR3 DNA. The D gene is left open where the match is weak. Only some rows state a clone size, as once, few, many or a class for expanded clones.

size: .; V: TRBV29-1; J: TRBJ1-1; D: .; CDR3: CSVTGLNTEAFF; DNA: TGCAGCGTCACAGGGCTGAACACTGAAGCTTTCTTT
size: .; V: TRBV10-1; J: TRBJ2-3; D: TRBD2; CDR3: CASRPSGGITDTQYF; DNA: TGCGCCAGCAGGCCTAGCGGGGGGATCACAGATACGCAGTATTTT
size: few; V: TRBV5-6; J: TRBJ2-7; D: TRBD2; CDR3: CASSRGTSFYEQYF; DNA: TGTGCCAGCAGCCGCGGGACTAGTTTCTACGAGCAGTACTTC
size: .; V: TRBV7-9; J: TRBJ1-6; D: .; CDR3: CASRDTAGSPLHF; DNA: TGTGCCAGCAGGGACACCGCAGGCTCACCCCTCCACTTT
size: .; V: TRBV18; J: TRBJ2-5; D: TRBD2; CDR3: CASSPRILAGEETQYF; DNA: TGTGCCAGCTCACCTAGGATCCTAGCGGGGGAGGAGACCCAGTACTTC
size: .; V: TRBV19; J: TRBJ1-1; D: TRBD1; CDR3: CASSGGQMNTEAFF; DNA: TGTGCCAGTAGTGGGGGACAGATGAACACTGAAGCTTTCTTT
size: .; V: TRBV2; J: TRBJ1-5; D: .; CDR3: CASSDRVLQPQHF; DNA: TGTGCCAGCAGTGACAGGGTCCTCCAGCCCCAGCATTTT
size: .; V: TRBV18; J: TRBJ1-4; D: .; CDR3: CASSLGTNHATNEKLFF; DNA: TGTGCCAGCTCCCTAGGGACAAACCATGCAACTAATGAAAAACTGTTTTTT
size: .; V: TRBV29-1; J: TRBJ2-3; D: TRBD2; CDR3: CSVQGGGETTDTQYF; DNA: TGCAGCGTCCAGGGCGGGGGAGAAACAACAGATACGCAGTATTTT
size: once; V: TRBV6-6; J: TRBJ2-2; D: TRBD1; CDR3: CASSTTGTGAGELFF; DNA: TGTGCCAGCAGTACGACCGGGACAGGTGCCGGGGAGCTGTTTTTT
size: .; V: TRBV5-4; J: TRBJ1-1; D: .; CDR3: CASSSGTANTEAFF; DNA: TGTGCCAGCAGCTCGGGTACCGCGAACACTGAAGCTTTCTTT
size: .; V: TRBV19; J: TRBJ2-3; D: .; CDR3: CASSINGRRTGTDTQYF; DNA: TGTGCCAGTAGTATAAACGGTCGCAGGACAGGCACAGATACGCAGTATTTT
size: few; V: TRBV10-3; J: TRBJ1-4; D: TRBD1; CDR3: CAIRGQGNNEKLFF; DNA: TGTGCCATCAGAGGACAGGGAAATAATGAAAAACTGTTTTTT
size: .; V: TRBV5-1; J: TRBJ2-5; D: .; CDR3: CASGPAGTKETQYF; DNA: TGCGCCAGTGGGCCCGCCGGGACAAAAGAGACCCAGTACTTC
size: .; V: TRBV2; J: TRBJ1-3; D: .; CDR3: CASSVEAGNTIYF; DNA: TGTGCCAGCAGTGTAGAGGCAGGAAACACCATATATTTT
size: .; V: TRBV4-2; J: TRBJ1-3; D: TRBD1; CDR3: CASSQGQGTGGNTIYF; DNA: TGTGCCAGCAGCCAAGGACAGGGGACAGGAGGAAACACCATATATTTT
size: .; V: TRBV11-2; J: TRBJ1-6; D: TRBD1; CDR3: CASSLLKTGGLAWNSPLHF; DNA: TGTGCCAGCAGCTTACTGAAGACAGGGGGCCTTGCCTGGAATTCACCCCTCCACTTT
size: few; V: TRBV6-4; J: TRBJ2-1; D: TRBD2; CDR3: CASSDSERGGVGEQFF; DNA: TGTGCCAGCAGTGACTCGGAGCGGGGGGGTGTCGGGGAGCAGTTCTTC
size: .; V: TRBV11-1; J: TRBJ2-7; D: .; CDR3: CASSQLGATEYEQYF; DNA: TGTGCCAGCAGCCAATTGGGGGCGACAGAGTACGAGCAGTACTTC
size: .; V: TRBV5-4; J: TRBJ1-2; D: .; CDR3: CASSLDRVMGGYTF; DNA: TGTGCCAGCAGCTTGGACAGGGTCATGGGTGGCTACACCTTC
size: .; V: TRBV30; J: TRBJ2-5; D: .; CDR3: CAWRHRGGQYF; DNA: TGTGCCTGGAGACACCGAGGGGGCCAGTACTTC
size: .; V: TRBV2; J: TRBJ1-1; D: .; CDR3: CASSEGGVRRGWNTEAFF; DNA: TGTGCCAGCAGTGAGGGTGGGGTTAGAAGGGGGTGGAACACTGAAGCTTTCTTT
size: .; V: TRBV11-3; J: TRBJ2-1; D: TRBD2; CDR3: CASSLGASGSSYNEQFF; DNA: TGTGCCAGCAGCTTAGGGGCTAGCGGATCTTCCTACAATGAGCAGTTCTTC
size: .; V: TRBV5-1; J: TRBJ1-5; D: .; CDR3: CASSLVPGDQPQHF; DNA: TGCGCCAGCAGCTTGGTACCAGGGGATCAGCCCCAGCATTTT
size: .; V: TRBV4-1; J: TRBJ2-4; D: TRBD1; CDR3: CASSQTTGGKNIQYF; DNA: TGCGCCAGCAGCCAAACGACAGGGGGCAAAAACATTCAGTACTTC
size: .; V: TRBV9; J: TRBJ2-3; D: .; CDR3: CASSVSTRRGGVDTQYF; DNA: TGTGCCAGCAGCGTATCTACTAGAAGAGGGGGAGTAGATACGCAGTATTTT
size: .; V: TRBV7-9; J: TRBJ1-5; D: TRBD1; CDR3: CASSSPGQANQPQHF; DNA: TGTGCCAGCAGCTCACCGGGACAGGCGAATCAGCCCCAGCATTTT
size: .; V: TRBV6-5; J: TRBJ2-3; D: .; CDR3: CASSYEGVYADTQYF; DNA: TGTGCCAGCAGTTACGAGGGGGTTTACGCAGATACGCAGTATTTT
size: few; V: TRBV10-2; J: TRBJ2-7; D: .; CDR3: CASSESTGRREQYF; DNA: TGCGCCAGCAGTGAGTCGACAGGAAGACGGGAGCAGTACTTC
size: .; V: TRBV6-6; J: TRBJ1-4; D: TRBD1; CDR3: CASGQGAWSEKLFF; DNA: TGTGCCAGCGGACAGGGGGCTTGGAGTGAAAAACTGTTTTTT
size: .; V: TRBV2; J: TRBJ2-7; D: TRBD1; CDR3: CASSFDRAAYEQYF; DNA: TGTGCCAGCAGTTTTGACAGGGCAGCCTACGAGCAGTACTTC
size: .; V: TRBV5-4; J: TRBJ1-1; D: .; CDR3: CASSLASGDTEAFF; DNA: TGTGCCAGCAGCTTGGCCTCGGGTGACACTGAAGCTTTCTTT
size: .; V: TRBV5-1; J: TRBJ1-5; D: TRBD1; CDR3: CASSTGQGAGPQHF; DNA: TGCGCCAGCAGTACAGGACAGGGTGCCGGGCCCCAGCATTTT
size: .; V: TRBV4-3; J: TRBJ1-2; D: .; CDR3: CASSQDGYYGYTF; DNA: TGCGCCAGCAGCCAAGATGGCTACTATGGCTACACCTTC
size: .; V: TRBV7-8; J: TRBJ2-7; D: .; CDR3: CASSSQTDKSSYEQYF; DNA: TGTGCCAGCAGCTCCCAAACGGACAAGAGCTCCTACGAGCAGTACTTC
size: .; V: TRBV11-2; J: TRBJ2-1; D: .; CDR3: CASSLPGLGEQFF; DNA: TGTGCCAGCAGCTTACCAGGGCTCGGTGAGCAGTTCTTC
size: .; V: TRBV4-3; J: TRBJ2-1; D: .; CDR3: CASSQDIAGNEQFF; DNA: TGCGCCAGCAGCCAAGATATCGCGGGCAATGAGCAGTTCTTC
size: .; V: TRBV18; J: TRBJ2-1; D: TRBD2; CDR3: CASSPTPSGGAISNEQFF; DNA: TGTGCCAGCTCACCAACTCCTAGCGGGGGGGCGATCAGCAATGAGCAGTTCTTC
size: once; V: TRBV19; J: TRBJ1-2; D: .; CDR3: CATKYKAGSGYGYTF; DNA: TGTGCCACTAAGTATAAGGCAGGGTCAGGTTATGGCTACACCTTC